These 23 T cell receptor beta chains were sequenced from one sample in a study of OX40 agonist ivuxolimab in advanced cancers. Only in-frame clones appear in the TCRdb table, and some are missing; sequencing was by immunoSEQ multiplex PCR. In the table there are under 80,000 clones, more than 85% of which are singletons. Sequencing used CD4+ or CD8+ T cells sorted from blood, obtained in a trial of the OX40 agonist ivuxolimab. The receptors were gathered from an adult with an advanced solid tumor such as melanoma, head and neck, liver or kidney cancer.

This clone was recorded only once. V usage is TRBV6-4 and J usage is TRBJ1-1; a weak D match, TRBD1 (6 bases). The germline V gene encodes CDR1 MRHNA and CDR2 SNTAGT. Between the trimmed V and J ends, which lost 4 bases and 1 base, there was a span of 10 bases. The CDR3 covers 14 residues. The CDR3 nucleotides read TGTGCCAGCAGTGCGGAGGGACAGAACACTGAAGCTTTCTTT. This codes for CASSAEGQNTEAFF.

This chain links TRBV7-9 with TRBJ2-1; 10 bases match TRBD2. The V gene's germline CDR1 is SEHNR and CDR2 FQNEAQ (reference sequence). After removal of 3 bases from V and 6 bases from J, the junction contained 2 bases not matched to a gene. This CDR3 comprises 14 residues. CDR3 sequence reads: CASSLLAGANEQFF. The CDR3 coding sequence is TGTGCCAGCAGCTTGCTAGCGGGGGCCAATGAGCAGTTCTTC.

V and J are TRBV5-5 and TRBJ2-7; D ambiguous. Deletions cut 1 base from V and 4 bases from J, with 6 bases between. In germline, CDR1 is SGHKS, CDR2 YYEKEE (reference sequence). This CDR3 is built from 12 residues. CDR3 amino acids: CASSLWSYEQYF. The CDR3 DNA follows: TGTGCCAGCAGCTTGTGGAGTTACGAGCAGTACTTC. Combining the CDR3 with reference TRBV5-5 and TRBJ2-7 gives the whole variable domain DAGVTQSPTHLIKTRGQQVTLRCSPISGHKSVSWYQQVLGQGPQFIFQYYEKEERGRGNFPDRFSARQFPNYSSELNVNALLLGDSALYLCASSLWSYEQYFGPGTRLTVT.

This clone appeared once. The chain is built from TRBV9 and TRBJ2-1; D is ambiguous. The ends were cut back, 0 bases at V and 6 bases at J, with 7 bases in the middle. There are 13 residues in the CDR3. Germline CDR1 SGDLS, CDR2 YYNGEE. The CDR3 reads CASSVVSGNEQFF. CDR3 bases: TGTGCCAGCAGCGTAGTTTCGGGCAATGAGCAGTTCTTC.

This clone was detected a few times. The rearrangement links TRBV7-8 to TRBJ2-7; D is undetermined. V was clipped by 0 bases and J by 4 bases, with 10 bases between them. The germline V gene has CDR1 SGHVS and CDR2 FQNEAQ. The CDR3 extends over 14 amino acids. The CDR3 here is CASSLAPQMYEQYF. Here the CDR3 DNA reads TGTGCCAGCAGCTTAGCGCCACAGATGTACGAGCAGTACTTC.

This clone occurred a few times. The chain employs TRBV27 and TRBJ1-1, with D possibly TRBD1 on 6 matching bases. The CDR3 extends over 13 amino acids. Trimming removed 4 bases from V and 0 bases from J, with 6 bases in between. Looked up from germline, CDR1 is MNHEY and CDR2 is SMNVEV (reference sequence). The CDR3 loop reads CASSWTVNTEAFF. The CDR3 bases are TGTGCCAGCAGTTGGACAGTGAACACTGAAGCTTTCTTT.

This sequence joins TRBV9 and TRBJ2-7; 8 bases map to TRBD1. This CDR3 spans 15 amino acids. Germline V lookup: CDR1 SGDLS, CDR2 YYNGEE. The V segment lost 0 bases and the J segment 2 bases; nucleotides outside the gene matches: 4. The CDR3 spells CASSVAGQGTYEQYF. DNA of the CDR3: TGTGCCAGCAGCGTAGCAGGACAGGGTACCTACGAGCAGTACTTC.

The chain links TRBV6-5 to TRBJ1-2; D unresolved. The CDR3 consists of 14 residues. The germline CDR1 and CDR2 sequences are MNHEY and SVGAGI. The V end lost 6 bases, the J end lost 8 bases, and 19 bases lay between the germline ends. The CDR3 loop reads CASSLVEGSGGYTF. CDR3 DNA sequence: TGTGCCAGCAGCTTGGTTGAAGGGTCGGGAGGCTACACCTTC.

This sequence joins TRBV6-1 and TRBJ2-2, with D possibly matching TRBD1 (6 bases). Trimming took 6 bases from V and 4 from J, leaving 12 bases between them. The CDR3 sequence is 14 residues long. CDR1 and CDR2 from the germline V gene are MNHNS and SASEGT. The CDR3 here is CASSWTVSTGELFF. CDR3 nucleotides: TGTGCCAGCAGCTGGACAGTTTCCACCGGGGAGCTGTTTTTT.

The chain recombines TRBV21-1 with TRBJ1-1; the DNA was not used to check the table's D call, TRBD1. TRBV21-1 is reported as a pseudogene. The CDR3 totals 17 residues. CDR3 sequence reads: CASSKETGGPKNTEAFF. Written as DNA, the CDR3 is TGTGCCAGCAGCAAAGAAACAGGGGGCCCGAAGAACACTGAAGCTTTCTTT.

This clone has just a few counts. The rearrangement uses TRBV27 and TRBJ1-2, with a weak D call TRBD1 (6 bases). The ends were cut back, 5 bases at V and 0 bases at J, with 19 bases in the middle. Germline-derived CDR1 and CDR2 are MNHEY and SMNVEV (reference sequence). The CDR3 covers 17 residues. CDR3 bases: TGTGCCAGCAGTGGGGGGGCGACCGTTACTACTAACTATGGCTACACCTTC. Translating gives CASSGGATVTTNYGYTF.

The rearrangement links TRBV4-3 to TRBJ1-2; the D is unclear. The CDR3 length is 15 residues. The germline V and J ends were trimmed by 0 bases and 2 bases, with 10 bases remaining between them. Germline values: CDR1 LGHNA, CDR2 YSLEER. CDR3 sequence: CASSQDRAVNYGYTF. The CDR3 nucleotides read TGCGCCAGCAGCCAAGATAGGGCAGTCAACTATGGCTACACCTTC.

The rearrangement links TRBV18 to TRBJ2-1; 9 bases fit TRBD1. CDR3 length: 14 amino acids. After removal of 1 base from V and 6 bases from J, the junction contained 1 base not matched to a gene. CDR1 and CDR2 (germline): KGHSH, LQKENI. The CDR3 nucleotides are TGTGCCAGCTCACCACGGACAGGGGTCAATGAGCAGTTCTTC. It encodes CASSPRTGVNEQFF.

The V call is TRBV29-1, the J call TRBJ1-1, with 9 bases aligning to TRBD1. The germline CDR1 and CDR2 sequences are SQVTM and ANQGSEA. CDR3 length: 12 residues. The V and J ends lost 6 bases and 4 bases, in that order; junction bases with no gene match: 3. CDR3 in amino acids: CSVPTGGTEAFF. The DNA for the CDR3 is TGCAGCGTACCGACAGGGGGCACTGAAGCTTTCTTT. The variable domain in full, with the rest retrieved from reference TRBV29-1 and TRBJ1-1, is SAVISQKPSRDICQRGTSLTIQCQVDSQVTMMFWYRQQPGQSLTLIATANQGSEATYESGFVIDKFPISRPNLTFSTLTVSNMSPEDSSIYLCSVPTGGTEAFFGQGTRLTVV.

This chain links TRBV4-1 with TRBJ2-2; D not certain. The CDR3 runs 15 residues. CDR1 MGHRA and CDR2 YSYEKL come from the germline V gene. Trimming cost V 4 bases and J 6 bases, with 15 bases left between them. CDR3: CASSPGLELSGELFF. The CDR3 DNA follows: TGCGCCAGCAGCCCGGGTCTCGAACTCTCCGGGGAGCTGTTTTTT.

V is TRBV7-8 and J is TRBJ2-7; 7 nucleotides match TRBD2. The CDR3 length is 16 residues. V gave up 4 bases and J gave up 2 bases; unmatched junction bases: 11. Germline CDR1 reads SGHVS; CDR2 reads FQNEAQ. The CDR3 here is CASSWGSGDPPYEQYF. The CDR3 DNA reads TGTGCCAGCAGCTGGGGGAGCGGGGACCCGCCCTACGAGCAGTACTTC.

This clone was seen just once. The rearrangement links TRBV19 to TRBJ2-1; 10 bases line up with TRBD1. CDR3 length: 13 residues. Germline assignment: CDR1 LNHDA and CDR2 SQIVND (reference sequence). V lost 9 bases and J lost 4; bases outside the gene matches: 3. The CDR3 is CASGDRGYNEQFF. DNA of the CDR3: TGTGCCAGCGGGGACAGGGGTTACAATGAGCAGTTCTTC. The entire variable domain, with the rest obtained from reference TRBV19 and TRBJ2-1, is as follows: DGGITQSPKYLFRKEGQNVTLSCEQNLNHDAMYWYRQDPGQGLRLIYYSQIVNDFQKGDIAEGYSVSREKKESFPLTVTSAQKNPTAFYLCASGDRGYNEQFFGPGTRLTVL.

The V call is TRBV7-9, the J call TRBJ1-6; 10 nucleotides agree with TRBD1. J lost 4 bases, V lost 1 base, and 4 bases had no gene match. The CDR3 loop spans 17 amino acids. Per the germline V gene, CDR1 is SEHNR and CDR2 is FQNEAQ (reference sequence). The CDR3 spells CASSLGGQGDYNSPLHF. The DNA of the CDR3 is TGTGCCAGCAGCTTAGGCGGACAGGGGGATTATAATTCACCCCTCCACTTT.

The CDR3 coding sequence is TGCGCCAGCAGCCACACCGGGACAGGCCAGGTCCCCCCTTACAATGAGCAGTTCTTC. Translation: CASSHTGTGQVPPYNEQFF. V gene TRBV4-3 combines with J gene TRBJ2-1; 8 nucleotides agree with TRBD1. After removal of 3 bases from V and 4 bases from J, the junction contained 17 bases not matched to a gene. CDR3 size: 19 residues. CDR1 and CDR2 (germline): LGHNA, YSLEER.

The chain uses TRBV11-2 and TRBJ1-5; tentative D call: TRBD1 (5 bases). With 5 bases removed from V and 3 bases from J, the gap between germline ends came to 11 bases. The CDR3 is made up of 14 amino acids. Germline V CDR1 and CDR2: SGHAT, FQNNGV. CDR3 loop: CASSLGRYNQPQHF. The CDR3 bases are TGTGCCAGCAGCCTGGGACGGTACAATCAGCCCCAGCATTTT.

This sequence joins TRBV11-1 and TRBJ2-7; the D call may be TRBD1 or TRBD2 (6 bases each). With 3 bases removed from V and 2 bases from J, the gap between germline ends came to 11 bases. Germline loops: CDR1 SGHAT, CDR2 FQDESV (reference sequence). This CDR3 comprises 14 residues. The DNA for the CDR3 is TGTGCCAGCAGCTTTGGGGGGCCCGCCTACGAGCAGTACTTC. The encoded protein is CASSFGGPAYEQYF.

The genes are TRBV7-6 and TRBJ1-1; TRBD1 is a possible D gene (5 bases). The germline V gene has CDR1 SGHVS and CDR2 FNYEAQ. V gave up 0 bases and J gave up 4 bases, with 9 bases separating them. The CDR3 has 14 amino acids. Here the CDR3 reads CASSLAAGTTEAFF. As DNA, the CDR3 is TGTGCCAGCAGCTTAGCCGCAGGGACCACTGAAGCTTTCTTT.

The chain employs TRBV27 and TRBJ2-5, with 7 bases identical to TRBD2. With 5 bases clipped from V and 5 bases from J, the junction kept 8 bases outside the gene matches. From germline, CDR1 is MNHEY and CDR2 SMNVEV (reference sequence). This CDR3 comprises 14 residues. The CDR3 region is CASSTSGVGETQYF. CDR3 in DNA: TGTGCCAGCAGTACCAGCGGGGTGGGCGAGACCCAGTACTTC.